This passage covers 14 T cell receptor beta chains from one sample sequenced in a study of regulatory T cells in long-lasting Graves disease. The sample's time point: newly diagnosed GD, antithyroid drugs for less than 3 months. Following extraction of RNA from PBMCs, that RNA was used to make the TCR library. Building the TCR beta libraries relied on iRepertoire HTBI primers, and CDR3 regions underwent Arm-PCR. TCRdb used MiXCR to reprocess the multiplex PCR reads, holding one entry per CDR3 protein. The sample lists roughly 520,000 distinct CDR3 sequences, approximately 12% occurring once. The same specimen was also included in a second study, on T cells in Graves' hyperthyroidism and ophthalmopathy.

The specimen comprised peripheral blood mononuclear cells (PBMCs), sampled at new diagnosis, from a patient treated with antithyroid drugs. These receptors were taken from a woman younger than 45 with Graves disease.

This clonotype was detected many times. CDR3 sequence: CASRTGGAETQYF. In nucleotides, the CDR3 is TGTGCCAGCAGGACAGGGGGCGCTGAGACCCAGTACTTC. This chain uses TRBV2 with TRBJ2-5, with 10 bases matching TRBD1. Germline CDR1 and CDR2: SNHLY and FYNNEI. V gave up 6 bases and J gave up 5 bases; unmatched junction bases: 3. The CDR3 consists of 13 residues.

This clonotype was detected many times. The V and J genes are TRBV19 and TRBJ2-1; 8 bases line up with TRBD2. Germline V gene sequence: CDR1 LNHDA, CDR2 SQIVND (reference sequence). The CDR3 length is 15 residues. J was trimmed by 7 bases and V by 0 bases; bases with no gene match: 5. The CDR3 coding sequence is TGTGCCAGTAGTATAGATCAAGGACTAGCAAATGAGCAGTTCTTC. It codes for CASSIDQGLANEQFF.

V is TRBV12-3 or TRBV12-4 and J is TRBJ2-4, with D maybe TRBD2 (6 bases). The CDR3 has 15 residues. V was trimmed by 6 bases and J by 8 bases, leaving 20 bases between them. The CDR3 here is CASSRLRGIGDIQYF. The CDR3 region has the DNA TGTGCCAGCAGCCGGTTACGGGGGATCGGGGACATTCAGTACTTC.

There are many counts of this clonotype. The chain has TRBV20-1 and TRBJ1-1; the D gene is possibly TRBD1 (6 bases). The CDR3 spans 14 residues. The germline CDR1 and CDR2 sequences are DFQATT and SNEGSKA (reference sequence). V was shortened by 0 bases and J by 6 bases, with 14 bases between the two germline ends. The CDR3 region is CSARDDGGSPEAFF. CDR3 DNA: TGCAGTGCTAGAGATGATGGGGGCTCACCTGAAGCTTTCTTT.

This clonotype was detected a few times. The chain combines TRBV20-1 with TRBJ2-7; D is possibly TRBD2 (6 bases). This CDR3 contains 15 residues. In germline, CDR1 is DFQATT, CDR2 SNEGSKA (reference sequence). Trimming pared 0 bases from V and 1 base from J, leaving 13 bases between. CDR3 sequence reads: CSARDRRSGSYEQYF. In nucleotides, the CDR3 is TGCAGTGCTAGAGATCGGAGGAGCGGGTCCTACGAGCAGTACTTC.

About this clonotype: The junction departs from the called germline gene at one end, perhaps through a read error. The chain carries TRBV19 and TRBJ1-1, with a possible D match to TRBD1 (5 bases). Germline values: CDR1 LNHDA, CDR2 SQIVND (reference sequence). CDR3 length equals 15 residues. The CDR3 sequence is CASTISTGGNTEAFF. CDR3 coding DNA: TGTGCCAGTACTATATCAACCGGGGGGAACACTGAAGCTTTCTTT.

A single count supports this clonotype. Since a much larger clone is just one base distant, this may be a read error. V usage is TRBV4-1 and J usage is TRBJ1-1; D might be TRBD1 (5 bases). Germline loops: CDR1 MGHRA, CDR2 YSYEKL. Between the trimmed V and J ends, which lost 1 base and 1 base, there was a span of 13 bases. The CDR3 contains 16 residues. CDR3 nucleotide sequence: TGCGCCAGCAGCCAAGGGGGGTTCGGCCAGAACACTGAAGCTTTCTTT. Amino acid sequence: CASSQGGFGQNTEAFF.

This clonotype has at least ten counts. This sequence joins TRBV7-2 and TRBJ1-2; D may be TRBD1 (6 bases). CDR3 length: 14 amino acids. Germline V gene sequence: CDR1 SGHTA, CDR2 FQGNSA. Trimming took 3 bases from V and 4 from J, leaving 12 bases between them. The CDR3 DNA is TGTGCCAGCAGCTTGATGACAGGCCTCTATGGCTACACCTTC. Translating it yields CASSLMTGLYGYTF.

This clonotype turned up a few times. The chain employs TRBV19 and TRBJ2-5; 8 bases are shared with TRBD1. Germline V gene lookup returns CDR1 LNHDA and CDR2 SQIVND (reference sequence). The CDR3 is 15 amino acids. The V segment lost 4 bases and the J segment 3 bases; nucleotides outside the gene matches: 7. The CDR3 sequence: CASSKIDRGKETQYF. The DNA of the CDR3 is TGTGCCAGTAGTAAGATAGACAGGGGTAAAGAGACCCAGTACTTC.

This clonotype has only a few counts. CDR3 in amino acids: CATSRELRALAKNIQYF. CDR3 DNA sequence: TGTGCCACCAGCAGAGAGTTGAGGGCACTAGCCAAAAACATTCAGTACTTC. This rearrangement joins TRBV15 to TRBJ2-4; possibly TRBD2 for D (5 bases). V lost 0 bases and J lost 0, with 12 bases in between. CDR1 LNHNV and CDR2 YYDKDF come from the germline V gene (reference sequence). This CDR3 has 17 residues.

At least ten counts were recorded for this clonotype. The genes are TRBV28 and TRBJ2-1, with 11 bases identical to TRBD2. Germline assignment: CDR1 MDHEN and CDR2 SYDVKM. The junction had 4 bases not matched to a gene; V was cut back by 2 bases and J by 7 bases. The length of the CDR3 is 15 residues. The CDR3 nucleotides are TGTGCCAGCAGTTTAGGGACTAGCGGACCTAATGAGCAGTTCTTC. Residues: CASSLGTSGPNEQFF.

As to this clonotype: An end of the junction does not agree with germline; a read error may underlie this. The rearrangement links TRBV7-9 to TRBJ1-5; D call uncertain. The germline V gene has CDR1 SEHNR and CDR2 FQNEAQ (reference sequence). The CDR3 covers 15 residues. CDR3 coding DNA: TGTGCCAGCAGCTTAAACCCATATAGCGATCAGCCCCAGCATTTT. Protein product: CASSLNPYSDQPQHF.

The sample holds many counts of this clonotype. This chain uses TRBV27 with TRBJ2-7; unclear D gene. The V end was cut by 10 bases, the J end by 3 bases, with 16 bases between. This CDR3 has 13 amino acids. CDR1 and CDR2 from the germline V gene are MNHEY and SMNVEV (reference sequence). Here the CDR3 reads CATRSKTYYEQYF. CDR3 coding DNA: TGTGCCACCAGATCAAAAACATACTACGAGCAGTACTTC.

This clonotype was observed a handful of times. The chain employs TRBV6-5 and TRBJ2-4; a weak D match, TRBD1 (6 bases). Germline V gives CDR1 MNHEY, CDR2 SVGAGI. This CDR3 region has 13 residues. V dropped 4 bases and J dropped 3 bases, with 7 bases sitting between them. CDR3 nucleotides: TGTGCCAGCAGTTCGACAGGCAAAAACATTCAGTACTTC. Protein product: CASSSTGKNIQYF.